Detailed here is one T cell receptor (beta chain). TCRdb's table, derived via immunoSEQ multiplex PCR, lists solely in-frame clones and lacks some. The table includes around 310,000 clones, 75% to 90% detected once. The sample is drawn from a study of blood T cell repertoires in COVID-19. About the study: Some COVID-19 samples were acute and others convalescent; all came from the United States, Italy and Spain. Sources were T cells, B-cell-depleted T cells, or PBMCs; the material itself was cDNA or gDNA.

Enrolled through a virtual design, the participants were between roughly 18 and 100 years of age and came from approximately 25 US areas. Resolution of symptoms, clearance, or two negative PCRs was present in recovered Cohort 3 donors. CDR1 is SGHVS and CDR2 is FQNEAQ in the germline V gene. V was clipped by 5 bases and J by 5 bases, with 18 bases between them. This CDR3 spans 15 amino acids. This sequence was found in a woman in her thirties or forties who had recovered from COVID-19. The sequenced material came from PBMCs or T cells enriched from blood (not recorded which). The V and J genes are TRBV7-8 and TRBJ2-5; D may be TRBD2 (5 bases). DNA of the CDR3: TGTGCCAGCAGCCTCCCGGGATCAACAGTGGAGACCCAGTACTTC. It encodes CASSLPGSTVETQYF.